This T cell receptor beta chain appears in the sequencing data of a study of blood T cells in healthy people across ages. The CDR3 loop spans 15 amino acids. V lost 5 bases to trimming and J lost 4 bases; unmatched junction nucleotides: 10. CDR1 SGHTA and CDR2 FQGNSA come from the germline V gene. It was with a sample-barcoded 5' primer and a J-beta primer mix that a second PCR of roughly 6 to 11 cycles was run. TCRdb reprocessed the 5' RACE reads with MiXCR, giving one entry per CDR3 protein. The table has 500,000 to 600,000 distinct CDR3 sequences, roughly 28% seen once. The sequence derives from a woman in her seventies in good health. The sequenced sample consisted of blood. The chain uses TRBV7-2 and TRBJ2-7; 8 nucleotides align to TRBD1. In DNA form, the CDR3 reads TGTGCCAGCAGCCCCCAGGGGGCGCTAAGGTACGAGCAGTACTTC. Translating it yields CASSPQGALRYEQYF. Combining the CDR3 with reference TRBV7-2 and TRBJ2-7 gives the whole variable domain GAGVSQSPSNKVTEKGKDVELRCDPISGHTALYWYRQSLGQGLEFLIYFQGNSAPDKSGLPSDRFSAERTGGSVSTLTIQRTQQEDSAVYLCASSPQGALRYEQYFGPGTRLTVT.